Below are 9 T cell receptor beta chains sequenced from a single sample in a study of T cells in Graves' hyperthyroidism and ophthalmopathy. The investigators amplified TCR beta CDR3 regions from RNA transcripts. First-round RT-PCR targeting the TCR CDR3 was performed with the HTBI primer set. TCRdb independently ran MiXCR on the multiplex PCR reads; one entry per CDR3 protein. The table lists under 650,000 distinct CDR3 sequences, 16% of them singletons. Specimen: blood. These receptors originate from a woman in her twenties or thirties with Graves' hyperthyroidism.

This chain uses TRBV12-3 or TRBV12-4 with TRBJ2-7, with 8 bases matching TRBD2. V was clipped by 7 bases and J by 3 bases; unmatched bases: 11. This CDR3 has 15 amino acids. The CDR3 loop reads CASTNAPGLGYEQYF. CDR3 nucleotide sequence: TGTGCCAGCACCAATGCCCCGGGACTAGGCTACGAGCAGTACTTC.

This clonotype came up many times. The V call is TRBV20-1, the J call TRBJ2-5, with 7 bases fitting TRBD2. From germline, CDR1 is DFQATT and CDR2 SNEGSKA (reference sequence). V dropped 5 bases and J dropped 11; count of bases not matched to a gene: 8. This CDR3 is built from 11 residues. The chain's CDR3 is CSAPGRKPQYF. The CDR3 DNA reads TGCAGTGCTCCCGGGAGGAAGCCACAGTACTTC.

This clonotype was counted only a few times. This chain links TRBV4-1 with TRBJ1-4; 9 bases are shared with TRBD1. The CDR3 runs to 16 residues. Germline values: CDR1 MGHRA, CDR2 YSYEKL. The V and J ends lost 2 bases and 4 bases, in that order; junction bases with no gene match: 5. Here the CDR3 reads CASSQMRQGVNEKLFF. DNA for the CDR3: TGCGCCAGCAGCCAAATGCGACAGGGGGTTAATGAAAAACTGTTTTTT.

This clonotype was found many times. The chain carries TRBV20-1 and TRBJ2-7; 8 nucleotides align to TRBD2. Per germline, CDR1 DFQATT and CDR2 SNEGSKA (reference sequence). The CDR3 runs 14 residues. The V segment lost 3 bases and the J segment 2 bases; nucleotides outside the gene matches: 6. CDR3 residues: CSARHLAGTYEQYF. The CDR3, as DNA: TGCAGTGCTAGGCACCTAGCGGGTACCTACGAGCAGTACTTC.

This clonotype was counted between two and nine times. The chain links TRBV12-3 or TRBV12-4 to TRBJ1-2; D is possibly TRBD1 (5 bases). The CDR3 spans 11 residues. V shed 10 bases and J shed 5 bases, with 11 bases lying between them. The DNA for the CDR3 is TGTGCCATCATCTGGGGGTATGGCTACACCTTC. Amino acid sequence: CAIIWGYGYTF.

The CDR3 DNA reads as TGTGCCAGCTCACCCGGGACAGGGGGGAGAGATGAGCAGTTCTTC. Protein product: CASSPGTGGRDEQFF. The rearrangement joins TRBV18 to TRBJ2-1; 11 bases align to TRBD1. In germline, CDR1 is KGHSH, CDR2 LQKENI. V was pared by 3 bases and J by 8 bases, with 6 bases of the junction left unmatched. The CDR3 consists of 15 residues.

The V call is TRBV28, the J call TRBJ1-1; a weak D match, TRBD1 (6 bases). Trimming removed 6 bases from V and 4 bases from J, with 18 bases in between. Germline V lookup: CDR1 MDHEN, CDR2 SYDVKM. The CDR3 runs to 15 residues. The CDR3 DNA sequence: TGTGCCAGCAGACTCCCTTCCGGAGGGGGCACTGAAGCTTTCTTT. This gives the protein CASRLPSGGGTEAFF.

This clonotype showed up just a few times. The rearrangement links TRBV3-1 to TRBJ2-6; no clear D. Trimming removed 1 base from V and 1 base from J, with 8 bases in between. The CDR3 contains 16 residues. CDR1 is LGHDT and CDR2 is YNNKEL in the germline V gene (reference sequence). The CDR3 bases are TGTGCCAGCAGCCAAGGGCGGCCATCTGGGGCCAACGTCCTGACTTTC. Translation: CASSQGRPSGANVLTF.

CDR3 loop: CSAGQGPETQYF. CDR3 DNA sequence: TGCAGTGCTGGACAGGGTCCAGAGACCCAGTACTTC. The chain combines TRBV20-1 with TRBJ2-5; 8 nucleotides agree with TRBD1. Germline V gene sequence: CDR1 DFQATT, CDR2 SNEGSKA (reference sequence). V lost 5 bases, J lost 4 bases, and 3 bases stayed unmatched. The CDR3 loop spans 12 amino acids.